This entry lists 30 T cell receptor beta chains sequenced from one sample in a study of cytomegalovirus exposure and HLA in healthy donors. The PCR employed 60 Vbeta primers together with 13 Jbeta primers. Data came from immunoSEQ multiplex PCR; TCRdb stores just in-frame clones and leaves some out. The sample holds 98,000 or so clones, 60% to 80% seen once. The sample consisted of PBMCs. These receptors came from a female donor in good health and CMV-seronegative.

This clone was seen a single time. The chain combines TRBV6-6 with TRBJ2-1; the D gene is possibly TRBD1 (5 bases). This CDR3 is built from 12 residues. Looked up from germline, CDR1 is MNHNY and CDR2 is SVGAGI (reference sequence). Trimming pared 4 bases from V and 10 bases from J, leaving 11 bases between. CDR3 in amino acids: CASSFSRGEQFF. The CDR3 DNA reads TGTGCCAGCAGTTTTTCTAGGGGAGAGCAGTTCTTC.

The chain links TRBV18 to TRBJ2-7; D remains ambiguous. Germline loops: CDR1 KGHSH, CDR2 LQKENI. The V end lost 0 bases, the J end lost 2 bases, and 8 bases lay between the germline ends. The CDR3 spans 14 residues. CDR3 in amino acids: CASSPPSTPYEQYF. DNA for the CDR3: TGTGCCAGCTCACCACCGTCTACTCCCTACGAGCAGTACTTC. The whole variable domain, filled in from reference TRBV18 and TRBJ2-7, reads NAGVMQNPRHLVRRRGQEARLRCSPMKGHSHVYWYRQLPEEGLKFMVYLQKENIIDESGMPKERFSAEFPKEGPSILRIQQVVRGDSAAYFCASSPPSTPYEQYFGPGTRLTVT.

CDR3 in DNA: TGTGCCAGCAGCCAAGTAATCCGGGACCGACAGGCGAGGGGCTACACCTTC. Translation: CASSQVIRDRQARGYTF. The chain combines TRBV4-2 with TRBJ1-2, with D possibly being TRBD1 (6 bases). The CDR3 is 17 amino acids. The germline V gene has CDR1 LGHNA and CDR2 YNFKEQ. Trimming shortened V by 1 base and J by 8 bases, and 23 bases separated the two germline ends.

The chain is built from TRBV14 and TRBJ2-1; the match to TRBD2 covers 10 bases. V trimming: 4 bases; J trimming: 2 bases; junction bases outside the gene matches: 5. Germline CDR1 and CDR2: SGHDN and FVKESK. CDR3 length: 16 amino acids. The CDR3 protein is CASSPSGSGTYNEQFF. The CDR3, as DNA: TGTGCCAGCAGCCCTAGCGGGAGCGGAACCTACAATGAGCAGTTCTTC.

This clone has only a few counts. The rearrangement uses TRBV28 and TRBJ2-7; 8 positions agree with TRBD1. The junction had 5 bases not matched to a gene; V was cut back by 4 bases and J by 0 bases. This CDR3 is built from 15 residues. Germline V gene lookup returns CDR1 MDHEN and CDR2 SYDVKM. The CDR3 region has the DNA TGTGCCAGCAGTTGGGACGGGACAGGCTCCTACGAGCAGTACTTC. This translates into CASSWDGTGSYEQYF.

The CDR3 DNA reads as TGTGCCAGCAGCTTAATGGCAGGGGGCCACGATACGCAGTATTTT. Translation gives CASSLMAGGHDTQYF. This chain links TRBV7-9 with TRBJ2-3; 8 nucleotides line up with TRBD1. The V gene's germline CDR1 is SEHNR and CDR2 FQNEAQ (reference sequence). The CDR3 runs 15 residues. The ends lost 2 bases at V and 6 bases at J; junction bases unmatched: 7. The variable domain in full, with the rest retrieved from reference TRBV7-9 and TRBJ2-3, is DTGVSQNPRHKITKRGQNVTFRCDPISEHNRLYWYRQTLGQGPEFLTYFQNEAQLEKSRLLSDRFSAERPKGSFSTLEIQRTEQGDSAMYLCASSLMAGGHDTQYFGPGTRLTVL.

This sequence joins TRBV7-2 and TRBJ2-7; the match to TRBD2 covers 9 bases. CDR3 size: 14 residues. Germline loops: CDR1 SGHTA, CDR2 FQGNSA. V lost 6 bases to trimming and J lost 1 base; unmatched junction nucleotides: 4. As DNA, the CDR3 is TGTGCCAGCAGTCAGGGACTAGCATCCTACGAGCAGTACTTC. Its protein product is CASSQGLASYEQYF.

The genes are TRBV10-2 and TRBJ2-3; TRBD2 aligns across 8 bases. V was pared by 4 bases and J by 3 bases, with 6 bases of the junction left unmatched. The CDR3 has 15 amino acids. CDR1 is WSHSY, CDR2 SAAADI, per germline. CDR3 nucleotide sequence: TGCGCCAGCAGTGGGTTTAGCGGGGAAACAGATACGCAGTATTTT. Its translation: CASSGFSGETDTQYF.

This chain connects TRBV30 to TRBJ1-3, with 8 nucleotides matching TRBD1. Germline-derived CDR1 and CDR2 are GTSNPN and SVGIG (reference sequence). V was pared by 2 bases and J by 4 bases, with 4 bases of the junction left unmatched. The CDR3 spans 14 residues. CDR3 amino acids: CAWSFTGGGNTIYF. In DNA form, the CDR3 reads TGTGCCTGGAGTTTCACAGGGGGAGGAAACACCATATATTTT.

CDR3 DNA: TGTGCCAGCAGCTTAGGGGCTACGGGACAGGGGGTTTACGAGCAGTACTTC. The encoded protein is CASSLGATGQGVYEQYF. The chain is built from TRBV13 and TRBJ2-7; 11 bases agree with TRBD1. After removal of 0 bases from V and 4 bases from J, the junction contained 8 bases not matched to a gene. CDR1 PRHDT and CDR2 FYEKMQ come from the germline V gene (reference sequence). The CDR3 sequence is 17 residues long.

This clone was seen only a few times. V and J are TRBV6-1 and TRBJ2-7; TRBD2 might be the D (5 bases). The CDR3 covers 14 residues. The germline gives CDR1 MNHNS, CDR2 SASEGT. The germline V and J ends were trimmed by 5 bases and 3 bases, with 14 bases remaining between them. DNA of the CDR3: TGTGCCAGCAGTTGGAATAGCGCAGTCTACGAGCAGTACTTC. It is translated as CASSWNSAVYEQYF.

This clone was seen only once. The gene calls are TRBV11-3 and TRBJ1-1; D is unclear. Trimming removed 4 bases from V and 4 bases from J, with 10 bases in between. Germline V gene sequence: CDR1 SGHNT, CDR2 YENEEA. The CDR3 extends over 13 amino acids. CDR3 sequence: CASSSSSSTEAFF. The CDR3 DNA follows: TGTGCCAGCAGCTCCTCTTCCAGCACTGAAGCTTTCTTT.

The rearrangement joins TRBV5-1 to TRBJ1-3, with D possibly being TRBD1 (6 bases). From germline, CDR1 is SGHRS and CDR2 YFSETQ. The length of the CDR3 is 15 residues. Trimming cost V 1 base and J 0 bases, with 8 bases left between them. CDR3 protein: CASSLTGNSGNTIYF. CDR3 nucleotide sequence: TGCGCCAGCAGCTTGACAGGGAACTCTGGAAACACCATATATTTT.

This clone was seen once. V gene TRBV5-1 combines with J gene TRBJ2-4; possibly TRBD1 for D (6 bases). This CDR3 is built from 16 residues. Looked up from germline, CDR1 is SGHRS and CDR2 is YFSETQ. Trimming left V 4 bases short and J 0 bases short, with 14 bases between. DNA of the CDR3: TGCGCCAGCAGCCTAGGACAGCCACTAGCCAAAAACATTCAGTACTTC. Encoded protein: CASSLGQPLAKNIQYF.

The chain has TRBV6-1 and TRBJ1-2; tentative D call: TRBD1 (5 bases). V lost 2 bases, J lost 5 bases, and 18 bases lay in between. The germline V gene has CDR1 MNHNS and CDR2 SASEGT. The CDR3 is made up of 16 amino acids. The CDR3 bases are TGTGCCAGCAGTGAAATTGTCGACATAGGGGTATATGGCTACACCTTC. The encoded protein is CASSEIVDIGVYGYTF.

A remark on this clone: Mismatch with germline at one junction end may stem from a read error. Other DNA sequences of this sample code for an identical CDR3. The chain combines TRBV25-1 with TRBJ2-3; D may be TRBD1 (6 bases). Per the germline V gene, CDR1 is MGHDK and CDR2 is SYGVNS. The CDR3 runs to 16 residues. CDR3: CASSHSRGLGTDTQYF. The CDR3 nucleotides read TGTGCTAGCAGTCACTCAAGGGGGTTGGGCACAGATACGCAGTATTTT.

The J gene is TRBJ2-7, the V gene TRBV9, with 8 bases matching TRBD2. Germline trimming cut 3 bases from V and 3 bases from J; bases unmatched to any gene: 11. Germline lookup yields CDR1 SGDLS and CDR2 YYNGEE. The CDR3 sequence is 16 residues long. For the CDR3, the DNA is TGTGCCAGCAGCGAGGGGAGCGGGAGCGGGGTCTACGAGCAGTACTTC. Amino acids: CASSEGSGSGVYEQYF.

This clone has only a few counts. The junction differs from germline at one of its ends, possibly a read error. The V gene is TRBV4-1, the J gene TRBJ1-3; D is uncertain. The CDR3 is made up of 13 amino acids. The germline CDR1 and CDR2 sequences are MGHRA and YSYEKL. This chain's CDR3 is CASSQDVEDTIYF. CDR3 bases: TGTGCCAGCAGCCAAGACGTTGAGGACACCATATATTTT.

The gene calls are TRBV25-1 and TRBJ2-2, with 9 positions matching TRBD2. The CDR3 is 17 residues long. Germline-derived CDR1 and CDR2 are MGHDK and SYGVNS. V was pared by 8 bases and J by 5 bases, with 15 bases of the junction left unmatched. CDR3 nucleotide sequence: TGTGCCAGCTCAAAGGGAGGGGCGGGGGGGCGGACCGGGGAGCTGTTTTTT. It yields the protein CASSKGGAGGRTGELFF.

The chain has TRBV5-6 and TRBJ1-1; D unclear. Trimming cost V 2 bases and J 5 bases, with 13 bases left between them. Germline values: CDR1 SGHDT, CDR2 YYEEEE. The CDR3 is made up of 14 amino acids. CDR3 amino acids: CASSFITRETEAFF. The CDR3 coding sequence is TGTGCCAGCAGCTTTATTACGAGAGAGACTGAAGCTTTCTTT. Using reference TRBV5-6 and TRBJ1-1 for the parts outside the CDR3, the full variable domain is DAGVTQSPTHLIKTRGQQVTLRCSPKSGHDTVSWYQQALGQGPQFIFQYYEEEERQRGNFPDRFSGHQFPNYSSELNVNALLLGDSALYLCASSFITRETEAFFGQGTRLTVV.

This sequence joins TRBV10-3 and TRBJ2-3, with 10 bases identical to TRBD2. J gave up 5 bases and V 2 bases, and 13 bases lay outside the gene matches. Germline values: CDR1 ENHRY, CDR2 SYGVKD. The length of the CDR3 is 18 residues. This CDR3 is CAISEGTSVRGGEDTQYF. CDR3 in DNA: TGTGCCATCAGTGAGGGGACTAGCGTCAGGGGGGGGGAAGATACGCAGTATTTT.

The genes are TRBV6-5 and TRBJ2-1; 8 bases line up with TRBD2. J gave up 6 bases and V 5 bases, and 9 bases lay outside the gene matches. The CDR3 sequence is 15 residues long. Germline loops: CDR1 MNHEY, CDR2 SVGAGI. CDR3 amino acids: CASSRTSRVGNEQFF. CDR3 coding DNA: TGTGCCAGCAGTCGGACTAGCCGAGTTGGCAATGAGCAGTTCTTC.

The rearrangement uses TRBV19 and TRBJ2-1, with D perhaps TRBD1 (6 bases). This CDR3 region has 15 residues. V lost 7 bases and J lost 0, with 13 bases in between. Germline V gives CDR1 LNHDA, CDR2 SQIVND (reference sequence). This CDR3 reads CASMGAGSSYNEQFF. The CDR3 DNA reads as TGTGCCAGTATGGGGGCAGGGAGCTCCTACAATGAGCAGTTCTTC.

The rearrangement joins TRBV19 to TRBJ2-2, with TRBD1 as a possible D gene (5 bases). Germline CDR1 is LNHDA and CDR2 is SQIVND (reference sequence). With 4 bases removed from V and 4 bases from J, the gap between germline ends came to 16 bases. CDR3 length equals 16 residues. The CDR3 coding sequence is TGTGCCAGTAGTACTACGACAGAACTCTTCACCGGGGAGCTGTTTTTT. Translation: CASSTTTELFTGELFF.

The CDR3 here is CASSLRALSNQPQHF. The CDR3 region has the DNA TGCGCCAGCAGCCTTAGAGCCTTAAGCAATCAGCCCCAGCATTTT. The chain couples TRBV4-1 to TRBJ1-5; D unclear. With 4 bases removed from V and 1 base from J, the gap between germline ends came to 11 bases. Germline-derived CDR1 and CDR2 are MGHRA and YSYEKL. This CDR3 has 15 amino acids.

The genes are TRBV4-2 and TRBJ2-1; no definite D call. Trimming removed 0 bases from V and 8 bases from J, with 20 bases in between. The CDR3 has 17 amino acids. Germline lookup yields CDR1 LGHNA and CDR2 YNFKEQ. The CDR3 bases are TGTGCCAGCAGCCAAGAACCCGGCCCGGCTAGAAACGATGAGCAGTTCTTC. It encodes CASSQEPGPARNDEQFF.

The rearrangement joins TRBV4-3 to TRBJ2-3; D call uncertain. The CDR3 is 14 amino acids. The germline V and J ends were trimmed by 4 bases and 1 base, with 9 bases remaining between them. Germline assignment: CDR1 LGHNA and CDR2 YSLEER. CDR3 loop: CASSPPGRTDTQYF. CDR3 bases: TGCGCCAGCAGCCCCCCGGGTCGCACAGATACGCAGTATTTT.

The rearrangement uses TRBV6-5 and TRBJ1-2; a weak D match, TRBD1 (5 bases). CDR1 MNHEY and CDR2 SVGAGI come from the germline V gene. Trimming took off 0 bases at V and 6 bases at J, with 11 bases between the two ends. This CDR3 has 14 residues. CDR3 nucleotides: TGTGCCAGCAGTTACTCGAGACAGTTCCATGGCTACACCTTC. It encodes CASSYSRQFHGYTF.

The chain links TRBV5-1 to TRBJ1-2; 8 bases match TRBD1. CDR1 is SGHRS and CDR2 is YFSETQ in the germline V gene. CDR3 size: 14 residues. V lost 3 bases and J lost 4; bases outside the gene matches: 5. The CDR3 sequence: CASSSGQGRYGYTF. CDR3 nucleotides: TGCGCCAGCAGCTCCGGACAGGGACGCTATGGCTACACCTTC.

The CDR3 bases are TGTGCCAGCACCCTTGGCGGGTCGCTCTACGAGCAGTACTTC. Its translation: CASTLGGSLYEQYF. This chain connects TRBV28 to TRBJ2-7; D is possibly TRBD2 (5 bases). V was clipped by 7 bases and J by 3 bases, with 16 bases between them. This CDR3 is built from 14 residues. Germline CDR1 MDHEN, CDR2 SYDVKM.